These 5 T cell receptor beta chains originate from one sample sequenced in a study of blood T cells in healthy people across ages. A sample-barcoded 5' primer and a J-beta primer mix were used in a second PCR of about 7 to 11 cycles. TCRdb reanalysed the 5' RACE reads using MiXCR and keeps one entry per CDR3 protein. The table records around 1,000,000 distinct CDR3 sequences, 35% to 40% of them present only once. Source material: blood. Receptors were obtained from a man between 18 and 29 years old in good health.

This clonotype has just a few counts. The gene calls are TRBV25-1 and TRBJ2-7; TRBD1 might be the D (6 bases). CDR3 size: 14 residues. V shed 3 bases and J shed 3 bases, with 12 bases lying between them. Per germline, CDR1 MGHDK and CDR2 SYGVNS. CDR3 nucleotide sequence: TGTGCCAGCAGTGATAACAGGGAGATCTACGAGCAGTACTTC. Its protein product is CASSDNREIYEQYF.

The table lists this clonotype with a few counts. V is TRBV11-2 and J is TRBJ2-1; 9 bases are a match to TRBD2. V was pared by 5 bases and J by 0 bases, with 14 bases of the junction left unmatched. CDR3 length: 19 residues. CDR1 SGHAT and CDR2 FQNNGV come from the germline V gene. This CDR3 is CASSLDPISGGYSYNEQFF. The DNA for the CDR3 is TGTGCCAGCAGCCTGGATCCCATAAGCGGGGGGTACTCCTACAATGAGCAGTTCTTC.

About this clonotype itself: This sequence may be a read error, since a much larger clone differs from it by one base. The CDR3 region has the DNA TGTGCCAGCAGCTTAAGGGACAGGACCCACGAGCAGTTCTTC. As protein: CASSLRDRTHEQFF. The V call is TRBV7-9, the J call TRBJ2-1; 8 bases agree with TRBD1. Germline lookup yields CDR1 SEHNR and CDR2 FQNEAQ (reference sequence). CDR3 length equals 14 residues. V lost 2 bases to trimming and J lost 10 bases; unmatched junction nucleotides: 7.

This clonotype was counted at least ten times. CDR3 protein: CASSFPSGGLSSYNEQFF. In DNA form, the CDR3 reads TGCGCCAGCAGCTTTCCTAGCGGGGGGCTGAGCTCCTACAATGAGCAGTTCTTC. The V and J genes are TRBV5-1 and TRBJ2-1, with 11 bases identical to TRBD2. CDR3 size: 18 residues. Germline V lookup: CDR1 SGHRS, CDR2 YFSETQ. V was pared by 2 bases and J by 0 bases, with 7 bases of the junction left unmatched.

The rearrangement uses TRBV29-1 and TRBJ1-2; 10 bases are a match to TRBD1. The CDR3 has 13 amino acids. The V gene's germline CDR1 is SQVTM and CDR2 ANQGSEA. V was clipped by 6 bases and J by 5 bases; unmatched bases: 6. CDR3 loop: CSVGQGIDYGYTF. CDR3 nucleotides: TGCAGCGTGGGACAGGGGATTGATTATGGCTACACCTTC.